This TCR beta chain was recorded in a study of identical twins. Germline CDR1 SNHLY, CDR2 FYNNEI. This CDR3 has 13 amino acids. With 1 base clipped from V and 15 bases from J, the junction kept 7 bases outside the gene matches. A universal primer binding site was introduced by template switching. The final cDNA contained unique molecular identifiers. TCRdb processed the 5' RACE reads anew with MiXCR; each CDR3 protein has one entry. The sample records a few hundred thousand distinct CDR3 sequences, under 20% being singletons. This receptor was taken from a man between 45 and 60 years old in good health. The genes are TRBV2 and TRBJ1-5; 9 bases are shared with TRBD1. Material for sequencing was naive T cells sorted from blood. CDR3 loop: CASSEGQRTGVHF. The DNA for the CDR3 is TGTGCCAGCAGTGAAGGCCAAAGGACAGGGGTGCATTTT.